This T cell receptor beta chain stems from a study of cytomegalovirus exposure and HLA in healthy donors. Only in-frame clones appear in the TCRdb table, and some are missing; sequencing was by immunoSEQ multiplex PCR. Among 100,000 to 150,000 clones, around 94% were seen once, and the ten largest hold 1% to 1.5%. A word on this clone: Its specificity is not known.

Study-level findings and limits: Despite most TCR sequences being rare, some public TCRs occurred in many donors. A classifier reportedly called cytomegalovirus status with high sensitivity and specificity. Cytomegalovirus-associated TCR beta chains were listed, numbering some 180.

Germline CDR1 and CDR2: SGHTA and FQGNSA. V was pared by 7 bases and J by 2 bases, with 11 bases between. The CDR3 spans 13 residues. The material sequenced was PBMCs. This chain connects TRBV7-2 to TRBJ2-5; D unclear. This clonotype originated in a woman aged 18-29 years in good health and CMV-seronegative. The CDR3 protein is CASTQEPQETQYF. CDR3 bases: TGTGCCAGCACCCAGGAACCTCAAGAGACCCAGTACTTC.